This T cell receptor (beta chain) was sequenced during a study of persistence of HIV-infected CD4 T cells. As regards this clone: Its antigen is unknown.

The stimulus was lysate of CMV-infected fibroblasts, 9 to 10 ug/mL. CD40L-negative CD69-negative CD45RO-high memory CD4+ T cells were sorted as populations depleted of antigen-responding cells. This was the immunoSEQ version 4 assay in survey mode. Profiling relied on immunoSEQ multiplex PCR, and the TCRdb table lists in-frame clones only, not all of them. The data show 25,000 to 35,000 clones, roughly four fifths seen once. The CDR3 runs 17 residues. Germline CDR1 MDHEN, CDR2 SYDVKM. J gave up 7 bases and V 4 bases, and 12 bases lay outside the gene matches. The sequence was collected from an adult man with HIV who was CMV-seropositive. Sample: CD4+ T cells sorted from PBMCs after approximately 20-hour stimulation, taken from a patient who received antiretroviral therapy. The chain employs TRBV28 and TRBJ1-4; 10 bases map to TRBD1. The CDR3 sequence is CASSYYLAGTGVEKLFF. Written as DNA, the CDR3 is TGTGCCAGCAGTTACTACCTAGCCGGGACAGGGGTTGAAAAACTGTTTTTT. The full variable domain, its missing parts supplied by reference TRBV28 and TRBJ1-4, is DVKVTQSSRYLVKRTGEKVFLECVQDMDHENMFWYRQDPGLGLRLIYFSYDVKMKEKGDIPEGYSVSREKKERFSLILESASTNQTSMYLCASSYYLAGTGVEKLFFGSGTQLSVL.